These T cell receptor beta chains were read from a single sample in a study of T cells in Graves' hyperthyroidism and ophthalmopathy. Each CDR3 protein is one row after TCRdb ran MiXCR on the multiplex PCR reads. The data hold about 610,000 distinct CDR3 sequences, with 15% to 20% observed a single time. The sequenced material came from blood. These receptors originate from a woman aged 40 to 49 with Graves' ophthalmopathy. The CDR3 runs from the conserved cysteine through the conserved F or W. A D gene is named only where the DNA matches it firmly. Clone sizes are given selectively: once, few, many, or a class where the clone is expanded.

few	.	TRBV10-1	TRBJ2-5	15	CASPHSETISLTQYF	TGCGCCAGCCCCCATAGCGAGACTATATCTCTGACCCAGTACTTC
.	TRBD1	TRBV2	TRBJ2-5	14	CASGTGAYQETQYF	TGTGCCAGCGGGACAGGAGCGTACCAAGAGACCCAGTACTTC
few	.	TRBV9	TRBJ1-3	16	CASSVGVGKGGNTIYF	TGTGCCAGCAGCGTAGGGGTTGGAAAGGGTGGAAACACCATATATTTT
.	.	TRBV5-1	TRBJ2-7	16	CASSLVGGTEAYEQYF	TGCGCCAGCAGCTTGGTTGGGGGGACAGAGGCCTACGAGCAGTACTTC
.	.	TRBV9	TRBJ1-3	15	CASSTTVGGGNTIYF	TGTGCCAGCAGCACCACGGTGGGAGGAGGAAACACCATATATTTT
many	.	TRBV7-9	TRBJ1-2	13	CASSLALGRGYTF	TGTGCCAGCAGCTTAGCGTTGGGTCGGGGCTACACCTTC
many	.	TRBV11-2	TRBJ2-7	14	CASSPRRASYEQYF	TGTGCCAGCAGCCCCCGGCGGGCCTCCTACGAGCAGTACTTC
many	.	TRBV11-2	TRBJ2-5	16	CASSPLDGESIETQYF	TGTGCCAGCAGCCCCCTCGATGGGGAATCTATAGAGACCCAGTACTTC
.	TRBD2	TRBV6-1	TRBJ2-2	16	CASSDGTSGQTGELFF	TGTGCCAGCAGTGACGGGACTAGCGGTCAAACCGGGGAGCTGTTTTTT
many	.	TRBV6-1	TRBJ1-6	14	CASSGRTENSPLHF	TGTGCCAGCAGTGGCCGGACAGAAAATTCACCCCTCCACTTT
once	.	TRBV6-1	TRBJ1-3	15	CASSNTGTSGNTIYF	TGTGCCAGCAGTAACACAGGGACCTCTGGAAACACCATATATTTT
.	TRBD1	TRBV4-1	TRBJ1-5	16	CASSRDRGMSNQPQHF	TGCGCCAGCAGCCGGGACAGGGGAATGAGCAATCAGCCCCAGCATTTT
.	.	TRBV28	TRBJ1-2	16	CASSLYPSGRYYGYTF	TGTGCCAGCAGTTTATACCCCTCTGGGAGGTACTATGGCTACACCTTC
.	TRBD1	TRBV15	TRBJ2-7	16	CATSRASGTDTYEQYF	TGTGCCACCAGCAGAGCCTCCGGGACAGACACCTACGAGCAGTACTTC
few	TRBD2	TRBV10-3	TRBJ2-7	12	CAAGGGQYEQYF	TGTGCCGCCGGGGGGGGCCAGTACGAGCAGTACTTC
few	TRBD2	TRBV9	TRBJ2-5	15	CASSVGLAEGETQYF	TGTGCCAGCAGCGTAGGGCTAGCGGAGGGGGAGACCCAGTACTTC
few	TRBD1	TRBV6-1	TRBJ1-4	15	CASRSRGTGSEKLFF	TGTGCCAGCAGATCTCGCGGGACAGGTTCTGAAAAACTGTTTTTT
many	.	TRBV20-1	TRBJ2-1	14	CSAPRGVSYNEQFF	TGCAGTGCTCCGAGGGGAGTCTCCTACAATGAGCAGTTCTTC
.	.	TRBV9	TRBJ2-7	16	CASSVGRGAQTYEQYF	TGTGCCAGCAGCGTAGGGAGGGGAGCACAGACCTACGAGCAGTACTTC
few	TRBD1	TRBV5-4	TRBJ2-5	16	CASSLSTGGLQETQYF	TGTGCCAGCAGCTTGAGTACAGGGGGACTCCAAGAGACCCAGTACTTC
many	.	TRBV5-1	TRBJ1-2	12	CASSLERFGYTF	TGCGCCAGCAGCTTGGAACGGTTTGGCTACACCTTC
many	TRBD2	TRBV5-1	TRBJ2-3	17	CASSLDGTSGSSDTQYF	TGCGCCAGCAGCTTGGATGGGACTAGCGGGAGTTCAGATACGCAGTATTTT
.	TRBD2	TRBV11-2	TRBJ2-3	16	CASSPPGLAGADTQYF	TGTGCCAGCAGCCCGCCGGGACTAGCGGGAGCAGATACGCAGTATTTT
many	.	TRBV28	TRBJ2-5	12	CASSLVTGTQYF	TGTGCCAGCAGTTTAGTGACGGGGACCCAGTACTTC
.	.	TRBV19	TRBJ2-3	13	CASRERGSDTQYF	TGTGCCAGTAGGGAACGCGGGTCAGATACGCAGTATTTT
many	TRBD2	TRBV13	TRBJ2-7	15	CASSLRLAGTYEQYF	TGTGCCAGCAGCCTGAGACTAGCGGGTACCTACGAGCAGTACTTC
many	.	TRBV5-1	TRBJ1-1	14	CASRDELRYTEAFF	TGCGCCAGCAGGGATGAGTTGAGGTACACTGAAGCTTTCTTT
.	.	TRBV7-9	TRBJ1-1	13	CASSSPWNTEAFF	TGTGCCAGCAGCTCCCCTTGGAACACTGAAGCTTTCTTT
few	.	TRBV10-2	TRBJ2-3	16	CASSEARGTSTDTQYF	TGCGCCAGCAGTGAGGCCAGGGGTACTAGCACAGATACGCAGTATTTT
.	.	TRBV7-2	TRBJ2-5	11	CASTPLETQYF	TGTGCCAGCACCCCCCTAGAGACCCAGTACTTC
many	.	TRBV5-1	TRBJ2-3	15	CASSLGRGNTDTQYF	TGCGCCAGCAGCTTAGGACGGGGAAACACAGATACGCAGTATTTT
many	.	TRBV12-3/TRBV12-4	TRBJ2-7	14	CASSQGPSLREQYF	TGTGCCAGCAGTCAGGGGCCCTCCTTGAGGGAGCAGTACTTC
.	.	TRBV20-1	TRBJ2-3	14	CSARKTRLTDTQYF	TGCAGTGCTAGAAAGACTAGGCTCACAGATACGCAGTATTTT
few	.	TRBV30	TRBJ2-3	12	CAWGGPQDTQYF	TGTGCCTGGGGGGGCCCCCAAGACACGCAGTATTTT
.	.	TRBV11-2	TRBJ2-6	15	CASSFTFSGANVLTF	TGTGCCAGCAGCTTTACGTTCTCTGGGGCCAACGTCCTGACTTTC
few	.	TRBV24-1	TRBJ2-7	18	CATSDLLLSGTIVYEQYF	TGTGCCACCAGTGATTTGCTCCTGTCGGGCACTATTGTCTACGAGCAGTACTTC
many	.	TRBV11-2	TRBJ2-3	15	CASSPTESITDTQYF	TGTGCCAGCAGCCCGACCGAATCGATCACAGATACGCAGTATTTT
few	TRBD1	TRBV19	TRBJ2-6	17	CASTRTGGTSGANVLTF	TGTGCCAGTACCCGGACAGGGGGAACCTCTGGGGCCAACGTCCTGACTTTC
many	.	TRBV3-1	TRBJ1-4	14	CASSQGRLNEKLFF	TGTGCCAGCAGCCAAGGACGTCTTAATGAAAAACTGTTTTTT
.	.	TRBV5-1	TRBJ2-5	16	CASSSTHGTAGETQYF	TGCGCCAGCAGCTCCACACACGGGACGGCCGGGGAGACCCAGTACTTC
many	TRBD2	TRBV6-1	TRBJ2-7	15	CASSEERGRPYEQYF	TGTGCCAGCAGTGAAGAGCGGGGGAGGCCATACGAGCAGTACTTC
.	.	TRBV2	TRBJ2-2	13	CASLGRGLGELFF	TGTGCCAGCTTGGGGCGTGGCCTCGGGGAGCTGTTTTTT
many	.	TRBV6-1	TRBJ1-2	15	CASSPPGHPDYGYTF	TGTGCCAGCAGCCCCCCGGGACACCCGGACTATGGCTACACCTTC
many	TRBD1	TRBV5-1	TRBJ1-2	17	CASSLAGGRVNSYGYTF	TGCGCCAGCAGCTTGGCAGGGGGGCGAGTCAACAGCTATGGCTACACCTTC
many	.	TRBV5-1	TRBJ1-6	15	CASSLQGIGNSPLHF	TGCGCCAGCAGCCTACAGGGAATCGGTAATTCACCCCTCCACTTT
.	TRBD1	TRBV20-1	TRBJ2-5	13	CSATRQGWETQYF	TGCAGTGCTACCAGACAGGGCTGGGAGACCCAGTACTTC
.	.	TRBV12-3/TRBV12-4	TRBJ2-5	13	CASRPGLQETQYF	TGTGCCAGCAGACCCGGGTTACAAGAGACCCAGTACTTC
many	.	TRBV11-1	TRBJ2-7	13	CASSLAAPYEQYF	TGTGCCAGCAGCTTAGCGGCTCCCTACGAGCAGTACTTC
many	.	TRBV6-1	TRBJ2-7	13	CASSRQSSYEQYF	TGTGCCAGCAGCCGACAGAGCTCCTACGAGCAGTACTTC
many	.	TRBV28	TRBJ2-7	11	CASSRVYEQYF	TGTGCCAGCAGTCGCGTATACGAGCAGTACTTC
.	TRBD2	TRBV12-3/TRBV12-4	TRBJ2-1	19	CASSLFGGTSGSPGNEQFF	TGTGCCAGCAGTTTGTTCGGCGGGACTAGCGGATCTCCGGGGAATGAGCAGTTCTTC
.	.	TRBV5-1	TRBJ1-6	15	CASSGTGLENSPLHF	TGCGCCAGCAGCGGAACAGGGTTGGAGAATTCACCCCTCCACTTT